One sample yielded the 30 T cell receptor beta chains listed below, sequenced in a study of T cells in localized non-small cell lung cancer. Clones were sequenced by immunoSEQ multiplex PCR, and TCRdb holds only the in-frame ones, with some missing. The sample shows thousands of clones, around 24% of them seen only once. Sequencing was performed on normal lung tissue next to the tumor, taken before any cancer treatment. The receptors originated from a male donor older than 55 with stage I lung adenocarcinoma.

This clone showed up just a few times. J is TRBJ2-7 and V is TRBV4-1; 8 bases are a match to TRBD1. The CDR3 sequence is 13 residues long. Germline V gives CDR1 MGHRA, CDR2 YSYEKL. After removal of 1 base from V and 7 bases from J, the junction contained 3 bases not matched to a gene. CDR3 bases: TGCGCCAGCAGCCAAGGGACAGGGAAAGAGCAGTACTTC. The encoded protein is CASSQGTGKEQYF.

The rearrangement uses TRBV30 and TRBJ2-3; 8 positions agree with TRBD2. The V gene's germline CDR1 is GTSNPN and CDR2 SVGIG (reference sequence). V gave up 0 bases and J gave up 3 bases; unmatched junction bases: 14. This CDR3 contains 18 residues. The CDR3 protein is CAWSVLPAGGLLTDTQYF. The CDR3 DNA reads TGTGCCTGGAGTGTACTGCCGGCGGGGGGCCTTCTGACAGATACGCAGTATTTT.

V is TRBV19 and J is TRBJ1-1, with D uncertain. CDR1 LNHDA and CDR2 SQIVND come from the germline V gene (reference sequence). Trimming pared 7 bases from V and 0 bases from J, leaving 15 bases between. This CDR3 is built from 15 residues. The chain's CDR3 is CASISPGRMNTEAFF. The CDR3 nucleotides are TGTGCCAGTATAAGTCCGGGCAGGATGAACACTGAAGCTTTCTTT.

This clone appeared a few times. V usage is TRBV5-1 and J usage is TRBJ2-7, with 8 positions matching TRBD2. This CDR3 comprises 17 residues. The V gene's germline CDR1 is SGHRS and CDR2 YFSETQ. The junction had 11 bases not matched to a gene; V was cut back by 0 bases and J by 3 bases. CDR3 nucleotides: TGCGCCAGCAGCTTGGGTCAGGTAGCGGGGAAGTTCTACGAGCAGTACTTC. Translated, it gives CASSLGQVAGKFYEQYF.

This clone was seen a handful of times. The CDR3 nucleotides read TGTGCCAGCAGCCCTTCAGTTAACTATGGCTACACCTTC. Residues: CASSPSVNYGYTF. This chain links TRBV28 with TRBJ1-2; D not resolved. The CDR3 runs to 13 residues. V lost 6 bases and J lost 1, with 9 bases in between. Germline V gene data show CDR1 as MDHEN and CDR2 as SYDVKM.

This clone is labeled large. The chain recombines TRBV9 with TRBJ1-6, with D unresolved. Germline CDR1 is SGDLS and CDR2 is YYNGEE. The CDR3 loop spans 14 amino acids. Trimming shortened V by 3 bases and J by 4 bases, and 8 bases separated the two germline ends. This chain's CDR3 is CASSGSVYNSPLHF. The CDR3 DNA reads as TGTGCCAGCAGCGGGTCAGTGTATAATTCACCCCTCCACTTT.

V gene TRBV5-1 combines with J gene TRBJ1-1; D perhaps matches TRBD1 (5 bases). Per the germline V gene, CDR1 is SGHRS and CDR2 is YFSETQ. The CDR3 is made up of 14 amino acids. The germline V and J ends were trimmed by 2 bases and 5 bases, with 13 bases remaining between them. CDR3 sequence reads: CASSLAGILTEAFF. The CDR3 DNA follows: TGCGCCAGCAGCTTAGCAGGGATACTTACTGAAGCTTTCTTT.

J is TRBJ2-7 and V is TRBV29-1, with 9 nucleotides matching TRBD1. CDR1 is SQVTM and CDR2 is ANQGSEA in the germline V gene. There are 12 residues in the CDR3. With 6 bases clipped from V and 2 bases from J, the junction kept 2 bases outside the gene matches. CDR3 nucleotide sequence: TGCAGCGTGGGGACAGGGACCTACGAGCAGTACTTC. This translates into CSVGTGTYEQYF.

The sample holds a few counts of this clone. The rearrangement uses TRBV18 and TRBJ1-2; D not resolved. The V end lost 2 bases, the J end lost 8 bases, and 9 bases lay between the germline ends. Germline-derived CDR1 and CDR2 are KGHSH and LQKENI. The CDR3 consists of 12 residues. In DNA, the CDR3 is TGTGCCAGCTCACCAATGAGAGGGGGCTACACCTTC. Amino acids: CASSPMRGGYTF.

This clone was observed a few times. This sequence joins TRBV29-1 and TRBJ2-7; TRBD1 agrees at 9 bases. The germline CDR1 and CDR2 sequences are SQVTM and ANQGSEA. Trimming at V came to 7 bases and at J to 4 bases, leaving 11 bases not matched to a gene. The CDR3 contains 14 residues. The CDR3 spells CSALAGTGNYEQYF. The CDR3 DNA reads TGCAGCGCCCTAGCCGGGACAGGGAATTACGAGCAGTACTTC.

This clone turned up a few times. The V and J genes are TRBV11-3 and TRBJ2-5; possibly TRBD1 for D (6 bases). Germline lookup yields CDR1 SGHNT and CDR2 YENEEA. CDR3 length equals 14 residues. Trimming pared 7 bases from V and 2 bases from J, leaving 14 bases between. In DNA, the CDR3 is TGTGCCAGCACCCCGGACAGTGATCAAGAGACCCAGTACTTC. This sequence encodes CASTPDSDQETQYF. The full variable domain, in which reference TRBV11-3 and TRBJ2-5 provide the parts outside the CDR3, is EAGVVQSPRYKIIEKKQPVAFWCNPISGHNTLYWYLQNLGQGPELLIRYENEEAVDDSQLPKDRFSAERLKGVDSTLKIQPAELGDSAVYLCASTPDSDQETQYFGPGTRLLVL.

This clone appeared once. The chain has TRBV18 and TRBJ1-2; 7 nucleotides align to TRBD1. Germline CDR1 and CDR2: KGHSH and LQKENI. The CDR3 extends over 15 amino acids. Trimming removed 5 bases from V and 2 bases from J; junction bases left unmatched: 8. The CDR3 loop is CASSSSTGSNYGYTF. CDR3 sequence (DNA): TGTGCCAGCTCATCATCGACAGGGTCCAACTATGGCTACACCTTC.

The CDR3 loop is CASSPRLANYGYTF. The CDR3 bases are TGCGCCAGCAGTCCCCGCCTAGCTAACTATGGCTACACCTTC. The J gene is TRBJ1-2, the V gene TRBV5-1; no reliable D call. V dropped 5 bases and J dropped 0 bases, with 11 bases sitting between them. CDR3 length: 14 residues. Germline CDR1 SGHRS, CDR2 YFSETQ.

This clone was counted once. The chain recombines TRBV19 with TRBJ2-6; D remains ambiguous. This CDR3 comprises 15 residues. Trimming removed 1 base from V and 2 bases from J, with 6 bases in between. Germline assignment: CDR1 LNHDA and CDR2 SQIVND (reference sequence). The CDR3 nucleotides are TGTGCCAGTAGTATAGCGATTGCTGGGGCCAACGTCCTGACTTTC. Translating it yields CASSIAIAGANVLTF.

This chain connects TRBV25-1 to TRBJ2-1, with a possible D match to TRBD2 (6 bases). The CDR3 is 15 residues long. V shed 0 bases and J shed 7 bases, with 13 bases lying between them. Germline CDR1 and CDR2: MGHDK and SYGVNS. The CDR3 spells CASSEYSEGRNEQFF. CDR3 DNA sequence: TGTGCCAGCAGTGAATATTCAGAGGGGAGGAATGAGCAGTTCTTC.

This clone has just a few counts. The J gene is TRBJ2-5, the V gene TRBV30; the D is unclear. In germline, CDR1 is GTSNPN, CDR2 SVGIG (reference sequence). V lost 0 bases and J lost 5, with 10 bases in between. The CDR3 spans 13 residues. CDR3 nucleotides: TGTGCCTGGAGTGTTAGGCCCACGGAGACCCAGTACTTC. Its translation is CAWSVRPTETQYF.

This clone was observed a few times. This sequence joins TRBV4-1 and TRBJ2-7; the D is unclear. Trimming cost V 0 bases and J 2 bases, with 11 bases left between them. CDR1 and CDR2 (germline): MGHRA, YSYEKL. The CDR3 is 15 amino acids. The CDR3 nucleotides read TGCGCCAGCAGCCAAGAACCCTACCGAACCTACGAGCAGTACTTC. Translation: CASSQEPYRTYEQYF.

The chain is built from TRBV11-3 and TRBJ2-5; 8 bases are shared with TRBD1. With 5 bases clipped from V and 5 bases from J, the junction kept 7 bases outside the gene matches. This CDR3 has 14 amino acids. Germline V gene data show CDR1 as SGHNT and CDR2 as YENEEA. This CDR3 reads CASSARTGWETQYF. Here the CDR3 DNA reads TGTGCCAGCAGCGCCCGGACAGGGTGGGAGACCCAGTACTTC.

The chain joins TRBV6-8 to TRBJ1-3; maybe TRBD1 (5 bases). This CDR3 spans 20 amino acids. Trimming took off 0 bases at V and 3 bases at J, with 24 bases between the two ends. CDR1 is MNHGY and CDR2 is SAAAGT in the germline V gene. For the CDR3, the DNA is TGTGCCAGCAGTTACTCCTCAGGGCCGGGCGGCGGGGAAGGTGGAAACACCATATATTTT. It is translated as CASSYSSGPGGGEGGNTIYF.

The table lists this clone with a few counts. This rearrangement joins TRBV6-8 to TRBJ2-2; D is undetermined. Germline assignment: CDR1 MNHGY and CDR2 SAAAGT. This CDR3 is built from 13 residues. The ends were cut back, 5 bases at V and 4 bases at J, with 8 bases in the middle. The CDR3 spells CASSVLSTGELFF. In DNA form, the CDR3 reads TGTGCCAGCAGTGTTCTTTCCACCGGGGAGCTGTTTTTT.

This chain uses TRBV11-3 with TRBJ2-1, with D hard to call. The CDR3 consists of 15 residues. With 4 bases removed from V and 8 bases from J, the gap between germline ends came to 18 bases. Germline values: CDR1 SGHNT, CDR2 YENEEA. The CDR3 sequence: CASSYEPGQHHEQFF. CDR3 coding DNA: TGTGCCAGCAGCTACGAACCGGGCCAACACCATGAGCAGTTCTTC. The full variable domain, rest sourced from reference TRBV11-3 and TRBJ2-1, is EAGVVQSPRYKIIEKKQPVAFWCNPISGHNTLYWYLQNLGQGPELLIRYENEEAVDDSQLPKDRFSAERLKGVDSTLKIQPAELGDSAVYLCASSYEPGQHHEQFFGPGTRLTVL.

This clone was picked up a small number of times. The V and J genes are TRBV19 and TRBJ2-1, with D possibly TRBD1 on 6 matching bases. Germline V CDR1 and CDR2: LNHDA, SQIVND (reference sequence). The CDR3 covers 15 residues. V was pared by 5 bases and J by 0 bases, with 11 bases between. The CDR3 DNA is TGTGCCAGTAGTCCCGGACAGATCTCCTACAATGAGCAGTTCTTC. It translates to CASSPGQISYNEQFF. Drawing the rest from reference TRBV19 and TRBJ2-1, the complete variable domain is DGGITQSPKYLFRKEGQNVTLSCEQNLNHDAMYWYRQDPGQGLRLIYYSQIVNDFQKGDIAEGYSVSREKKESFPLTVTSAQKNPTAFYLCASSPGQISYNEQFFGPGTRLTVL.

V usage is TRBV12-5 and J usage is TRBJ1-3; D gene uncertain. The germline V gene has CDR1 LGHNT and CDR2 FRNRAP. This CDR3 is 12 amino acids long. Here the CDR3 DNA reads TGTGCCAGCAAACTGTCTGGAAACACCATATATTTT. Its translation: CASKLSGNTIYF.

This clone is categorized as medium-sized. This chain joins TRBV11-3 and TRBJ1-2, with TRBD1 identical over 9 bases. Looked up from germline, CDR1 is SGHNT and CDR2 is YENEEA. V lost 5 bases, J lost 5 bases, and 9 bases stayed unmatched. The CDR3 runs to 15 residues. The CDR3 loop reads CASSPLDRGEYGYTF. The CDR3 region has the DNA TGTGCCAGCAGCCCTCTCGACAGGGGGGAGTATGGCTACACCTTC.

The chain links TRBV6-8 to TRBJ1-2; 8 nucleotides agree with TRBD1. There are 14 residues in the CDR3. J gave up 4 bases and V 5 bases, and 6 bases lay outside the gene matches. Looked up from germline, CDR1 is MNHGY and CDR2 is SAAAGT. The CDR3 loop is CASSTGQGTYGYTF. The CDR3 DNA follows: TGTGCCAGCAGTACCGGACAGGGAACCTATGGCTACACCTTC.

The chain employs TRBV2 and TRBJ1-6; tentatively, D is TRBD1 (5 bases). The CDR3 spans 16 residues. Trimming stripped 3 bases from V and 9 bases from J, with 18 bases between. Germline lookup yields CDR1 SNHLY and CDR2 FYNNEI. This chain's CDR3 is CASSEGGRGFLSPLHF. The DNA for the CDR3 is TGTGCCAGCAGTGAGGGGGGGAGGGGATTCCTTTCACCCCTCCACTTT.

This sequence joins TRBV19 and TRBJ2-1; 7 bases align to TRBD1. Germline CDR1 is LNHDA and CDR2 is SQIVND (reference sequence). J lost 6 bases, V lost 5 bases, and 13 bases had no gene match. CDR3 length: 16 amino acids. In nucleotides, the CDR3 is TGTGCCAGTAGTTCACCGGGACAGCCTGTGAGCAATGAGCAGTTCTTC. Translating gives CASSSPGQPVSNEQFF.

CDR3 nucleotide sequence: TGTGCCAGCTCACCGACGACAGGGGGTGGTAACACTGAAGCTTTCTTT. It is translated as CASSPTTGGGNTEAFF. The chain combines TRBV18 with TRBJ1-1; the match to TRBD1 covers 9 bases. The CDR3 contains 16 residues. The V segment lost 3 bases and the J segment 2 bases; nucleotides outside the gene matches: 7. CDR1 and CDR2 from the germline V gene are KGHSH and LQKENI. Supplemented by reference TRBV18 and TRBJ1-1, the full variable domain reads NAGVMQNPRHLVRRRGQEARLRCSPMKGHSHVYWYRQLPEEGLKFMVYLQKENIIDESGMPKERFSAEFPKEGPSILRIQQVVRGDSAAYFCASSPTTGGGNTEAFFGQGTRLTVV.

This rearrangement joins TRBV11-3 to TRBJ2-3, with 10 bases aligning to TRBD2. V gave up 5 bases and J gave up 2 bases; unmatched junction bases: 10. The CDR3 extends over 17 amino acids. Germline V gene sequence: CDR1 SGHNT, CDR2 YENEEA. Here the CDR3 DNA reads TGTGCCAGCAGCCTACCCCCGGGACTAGCGAACACAGATACGCAGTATTTT. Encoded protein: CASSLPPGLANTDTQYF.

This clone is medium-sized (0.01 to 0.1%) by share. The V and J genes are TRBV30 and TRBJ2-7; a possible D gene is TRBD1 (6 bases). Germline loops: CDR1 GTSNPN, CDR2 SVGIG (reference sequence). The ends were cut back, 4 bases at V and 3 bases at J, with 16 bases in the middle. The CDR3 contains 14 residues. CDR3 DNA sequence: TGTGCCTGGAAAATTGGGGGCGAGGGCTACGAGCAGTACTTC. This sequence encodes CAWKIGGEGYEQYF.